The rows below give T cell receptor beta chains drawn from one sample of a study of T cells in Graves' hyperthyroidism and ophthalmopathy. TCRdb ran MiXCR on the multiplex PCR reads and lists one entry per CDR3 protein. The sample contains around 400,000 distinct CDR3 sequences, 12% to 15% of which appear only once. Source material: blood. All receptors derive from a woman aged 60-75 years with Graves' ophthalmopathy. Each CDR3 is given with its conserved first and last residue. The order of the fields is clone size, J gene, V gene, CDR3 protein. Part of the rows lack a size; the others show once, few, many or a class for expanded clones.

many	TRBJ2-7	TRBV5-1	CASSGLGEQYF
many	TRBJ2-6	TRBV28	CASSPGGALTGANVLTF
many	TRBJ1-1	TRBV20-1	CSARRGSAEAFF
many	TRBJ2-5	TRBV7-9	CASTDTRDSQETQYF
.	TRBJ1-4	TRBV12-3/TRBV12-4	CASSLGTDEKLFF
.	TRBJ1-5	TRBV5-6	CASSFRGQGRQPQHF
many	TRBJ2-3	TRBV5-1	CASSLETGWTDTQYF
many	TRBJ2-4	TRBV12-3/TRBV12-4	CASSLGSSGSGKNIQYF
.	TRBJ2-3	TRBV24-1	CATSDPAATDTQYF
few	TRBJ1-1	TRBV6-1	CASSRGRRGEAFF
many	TRBJ2-5	TRBV20-1	CSARGGSGSTQETQYF
many	TRBJ2-3	TRBV2	CASSEARLAVSTDTQYF
many	TRBJ2-2	TRBV7-2	CASSFEGGSNTGELFF
many	TRBJ2-3	TRBV2	CASRSLAYSTDTQYF
few	TRBJ1-3	TRBV20-1	CSARGRTGNTIYF
few	TRBJ1-3	TRBV28	CASSLLSSGGNTIYF
few	TRBJ1-5	TRBV20-1	CSARKEPNQPQHF
many	TRBJ2-5	TRBV2	CASSPRRQETKYF
many	TRBJ1-3	TRBV2	CASSETRGRTGNTIYF
.	TRBJ2-5	TRBV20-1	CSASGAGGEETQYF
many	TRBJ1-2	TRBV7-2	CASSLDRQGISYGYTF
many	TRBJ2-1	TRBV20-1	CSARHKSSYNEQFF
.	TRBJ2-1	TRBV6-1	CASRFLAGGFDEQFF
.	TRBJ2-3	TRBV20-1	CRALGGDTQYF
many	TRBJ2-1	TRBV6-1	CASSTGLGGYNEQFF
.	TRBJ2-1	TRBV19	CASSINREEVEQFF
many	TRBJ2-1	TRBV10-1	CASSDRRTLGQFF
many	TRBJ2-7	TRBV18	CASSPSNEQYF
.	TRBJ2-2	TRBV28	CASSFGGLSNTGELFF
few	TRBJ2-7	TRBV6-8	CANYLRDRGSNEQYF
.	TRBJ2-5	TRBV25-1	CASNWPVPSEETQYF
few	TRBJ1-5	TRBV20-1	CSADPDRQGPIQYSNQPQRF
few	TRBJ2-1	TRBV4-1	CASSQVFRLAGGDEQFF
.	TRBJ2-1	TRBV27	CASSLDRASYNEQFF
few	TRBJ1-1	TRBV3-1	CASSAGYTEAFF
many	TRBJ2-7	TRBV7-9	CASSSSGTGGYEQYF
many	TRBJ1-3	TRBV3-1	CASETGNTIYF
many	TRBJ2-7	TRBV2	CASRGKREVHEQYF